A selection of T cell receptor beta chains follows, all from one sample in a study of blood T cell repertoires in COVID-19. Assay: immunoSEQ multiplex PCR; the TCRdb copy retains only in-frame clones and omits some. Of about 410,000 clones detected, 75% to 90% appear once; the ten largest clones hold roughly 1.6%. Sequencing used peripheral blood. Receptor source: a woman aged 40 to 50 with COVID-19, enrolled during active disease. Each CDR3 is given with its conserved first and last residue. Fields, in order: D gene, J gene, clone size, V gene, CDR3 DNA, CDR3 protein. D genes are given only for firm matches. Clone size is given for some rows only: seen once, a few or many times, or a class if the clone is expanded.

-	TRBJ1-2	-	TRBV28	TGTGCCAGTAAAGGAGGGTTCGGCTACACCTTC	CASKGGFGYTF
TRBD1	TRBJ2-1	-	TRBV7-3	TGTGCCAGCAGCGGAGACAGGGTGGGGGCGACGGCCCCGTCAGCGCAGCAGTTCTTC	CASSGDRVGATAPSAQQFF
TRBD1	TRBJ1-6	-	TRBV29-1	TGCAGCGCCCGACAGGGTACGGATTCACCCCTCCACTTT	CSARQGTDSPLHF
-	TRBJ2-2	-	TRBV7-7	TGTGCTAGCAGTTGGGCGTTCACCGGGGAGCTGTTTTTT	CASSWAFTGELFF
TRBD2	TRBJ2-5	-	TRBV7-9	TGTGCCAGCAGCCGACTAGCGGGGGGCCGCCGCCAAGAGACCCAGTACTTC	CASSRLAGGRRQETQYF
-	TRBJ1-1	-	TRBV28	TGTGCCAGCAGTCTCCAGGGGACTAGGGGAGCTTTCTTT	CASSLQGTRGAFF
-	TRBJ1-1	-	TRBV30	TGTGCCTGGAGTGCCCCTGTGGGACTGCACTTCACTGAAGCTTTCTTT	CAWSAPVGLHFTEAFF
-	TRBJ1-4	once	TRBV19	TGTGCCAGTAGTATAGTCACAATGGTCAATGAAAAACTGTTTTTT	CASSIVTMVNEKLFF
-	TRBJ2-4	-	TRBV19	TGTGCCAGTAGTATGTCCTCTGGCCCCCTAGCCAAAAACATTCAGTACTTC	CASSMSSGPLAKNIQYF
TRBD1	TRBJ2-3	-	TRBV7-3	TGTGCCAGCAGCGCAGACAGGGTGAGCACAGATACGCAGTATTTT	CASSADRVSTDTQYF
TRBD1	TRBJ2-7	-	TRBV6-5	TGTGCCAGCAGCCCCGGGACAGCGCACGAGCAGTACTTC	CASSPGTAHEQYF
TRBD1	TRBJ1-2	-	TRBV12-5	TGTGCTAGTGGTTTGGGGAATGGACAGGGGGCACAGGGCTACACCTTC	CASGLGNGQGAQGYTF
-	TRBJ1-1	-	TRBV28	TGTGCCAGCACTCGCAGTGTTATGAACACTGAAGCTTTCTTT	CASTRSVMNTEAFF
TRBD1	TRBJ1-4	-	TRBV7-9	TGTGCCAGCAGACGGACAGGGGGCGAAGGGAATGAAAAACTGTTTTTT	CASRRTGGEGNEKLFF
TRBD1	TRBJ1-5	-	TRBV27	TGTGCCAGCAGTAACAGGGGCGGCAATCAGCCCCAGCATTTT	CASSNRGGNQPQHF
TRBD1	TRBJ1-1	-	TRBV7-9	TGTGCCAGCAGCATGGAGGGACAGGGAGACACTGAAGCTTTCTTT	CASSMEGQGDTEAFF
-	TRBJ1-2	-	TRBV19	TGTGCCAGTACCCGGGGACTTAATGGCTACACCTTC	CASTRGLNGYTF
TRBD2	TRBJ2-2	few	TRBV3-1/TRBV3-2	TGTGCCAGCAGCCCTCGGACTAGCGGGGCGTTAGGGGAGCTGTTTTTT	CASSPRTSGALGELFF
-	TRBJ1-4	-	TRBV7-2	TGTGCCAGCAGCCTGGGGGGTTCTAATGAAAAACTGTTTTTT	CASSLGGSNEKLFF
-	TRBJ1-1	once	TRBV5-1	TGCGCCAGCAGCTTGTCGTCTCGGGGGACTGAAGCTTTCTTT	CASSLSSRGTEAFF
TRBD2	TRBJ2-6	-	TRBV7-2	TGTGCCAGCAGCCCGGGGGGTAGCTCTGGGGCCAACGTCCTGACTTTC	CASSPGGSSGANVLTF
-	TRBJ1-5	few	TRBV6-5	TGTGCCAGCAGCGACAGGAACACTTGGGAGCCCCAGCATTTT	CASSDRNTWEPQHF
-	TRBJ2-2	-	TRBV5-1	TGCGCCAGCAGCCACCTAACAGGTTCGAACACCGGGGAGCTGTTTTTT	CASSHLTGSNTGELFF
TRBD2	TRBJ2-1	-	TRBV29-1	TGCAGCGTTGGTAGCGGGAGGGCGGGGGAGCAGTTCTTC	CSVGSGRAGEQFF
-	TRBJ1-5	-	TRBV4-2	TGTGCCAGCAGCCAAGATGGGGGGGGATCCAATCAGCCCCAGCATTTT	CASSQDGGGSNQPQHF
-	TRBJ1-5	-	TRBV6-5	TGTGCCAGCAGTTACTCCGGGGGATCAGGTCAGCCCCAGCATTTT	CASSYSGGSGQPQHF
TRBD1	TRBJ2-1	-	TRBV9	TGTGCCAGCAGCGTAGATACAGGGGCCTACAATGAGCAGTTCTTC	CASSVDTGAYNEQFF
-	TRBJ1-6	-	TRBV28	TGTGCCAGCAGTTACAGGAGCTCCTATAATTCACCCCTCCACTTT	CASSYRSSYNSPLHF
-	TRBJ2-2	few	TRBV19	TGTGCCAGTAGTATCAGGCCGGGGGAGCTGTTTTTT	CASSIRPGELFF
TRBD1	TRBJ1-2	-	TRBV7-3	TGTGCCAGCAGCTTTGGACAGGGAGATGGCTACACCTTC	CASSFGQGDGYTF
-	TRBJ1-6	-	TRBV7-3	TGTGCCAGCAGCTCCGGGTCTCTCGGATCACCCCTCCACTTT	CASSSGSLGSPLHF
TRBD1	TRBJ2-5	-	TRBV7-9	TGTGCCAGCAGCCCCGGGACAGGGGGCGCCGAGACCCAGTACTTC	CASSPGTGGAETQYF
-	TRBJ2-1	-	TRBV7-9	TGTGCCAGCAGCTCTCCCCGAGAGAGGCACATTCGTAAGTTCTTC	CASSSPRERHIRKFF
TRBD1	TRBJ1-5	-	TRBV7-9	TGTGCCAGCAGCGACCTGACAGGGATACAGCCCCAGCATTTT	CASSDLTGIQPQHF
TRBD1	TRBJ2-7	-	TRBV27	TGTGCCAGCAGTTTATCGAGGGGACAGGGAGGCGGCGAGCAGTACTTC	CASSLSRGQGGGEQYF
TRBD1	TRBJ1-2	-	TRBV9	TGTGCCAGCAGCGCAAATCGGGGACAGGGTAACTATGGCTACACCTTC	CASSANRGQGNYGYTF
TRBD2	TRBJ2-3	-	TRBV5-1	TGCGCCAGCCAGCTAGTGGTAGCGGGGGGCCTTGATACGCAGTATTTT	CASQLVVAGGLDTQYF
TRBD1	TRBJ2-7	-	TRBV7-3	TGTGCCAGCAGCCGGGACAGTATCTCCTTGGAGCAGTACTTC	CASSRDSISLEQYF
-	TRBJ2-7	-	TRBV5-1	TGCGCCAGCAGCTTGACAGGGAATTACGAGCAGTACTTC	CASSLTGNYEQYF
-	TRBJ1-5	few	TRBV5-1	TGCGCCAGCAGCCCCGCTCCAGGGCGCGATCAGCCCCAGCATTTT	CASSPAPGRDQPQHF
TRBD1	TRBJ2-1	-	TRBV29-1	TGCAGCGTTGAAGTCATTCCAGGGGGCGATGAGCAGTTCTTC	CSVEVIPGGDEQFF
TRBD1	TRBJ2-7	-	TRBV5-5	TGTGCCAGCAGCTCGGCACCACAGGGGTCAGAGCAGTACTTC	CASSSAPQGSEQYF